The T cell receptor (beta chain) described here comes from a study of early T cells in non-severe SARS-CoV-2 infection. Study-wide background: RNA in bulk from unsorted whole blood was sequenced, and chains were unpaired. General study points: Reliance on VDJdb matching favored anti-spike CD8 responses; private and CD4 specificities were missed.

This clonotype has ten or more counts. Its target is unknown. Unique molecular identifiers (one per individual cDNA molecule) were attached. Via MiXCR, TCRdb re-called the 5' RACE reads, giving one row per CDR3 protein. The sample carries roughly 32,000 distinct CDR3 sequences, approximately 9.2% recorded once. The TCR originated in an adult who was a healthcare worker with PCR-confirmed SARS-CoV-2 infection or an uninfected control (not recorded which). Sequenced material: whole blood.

CDR3 bases: TGTGCCAGCAGCCTAATTGGGACTAGCGGGAAAGAGACCCAGTACTTC. Residues: CASSLIGTSGKETQYF. The J gene is TRBJ2-5, the V gene TRBV3-1; 13 bases are shared with TRBD2. V gave up 4 bases and J gave up 3 bases; unmatched junction bases: 5. The CDR3 length is 16 residues. Germline V lookup: CDR1 LGHDT, CDR2 YNNKEL (reference sequence).